This T cell receptor (beta chain) appears in the sequencing data of a study of identical twins. General observations from the study: Low generation-probability sequences were in excess among twin-shared out-of-frame alpha sequences.

There were only healthy Caucasians among the donors. The germline CDR1 and CDR2 sequences are LGHNT and FRNRAP. The CDR3 is 13 amino acids. TCRdb recomputed calls from the 5' RACE reads with MiXCR, one row per CDR3 protein. The data hold approximately 700,000 distinct CDR3 sequences, with 5.5% to 6.5% observed a single time. This clonotype was counted only a few times. Its antigen is unidentified. Mismatch with germline at one junction end may stem from a read error. This receptor was identified in a man between 18 and 29 years old in good health. Sequenced sample: naive T cells sorted from blood. V usage is TRBV12-5 and J usage is TRBJ2-5, with D perhaps TRBD1 (6 bases). In nucleotides, the CDR3 is TGTGCTAGTGGTTTGTCTCGGGACCTAGGAAGGGGGTTC. Its translation: CASGLSRDLGRGF.